The 31 T cell receptor beta chains below were found in one sample sequenced in a study of blood T cell repertoires in COVID-19. The assay was immunoSEQ multiplex PCR, and TCRdb's table has in-frame clones only and misses some. The sample yields over 80,000 clones, about 80% seen once. Sequencing input: peripheral blood. Every receptor here comes from a woman in her forties or fifties with acute or convalescent COVID-19.

V usage is TRBV5-1 and J usage is TRBJ1-1; the D gene is possibly TRBD1 (6 bases). This CDR3 is 15 amino acids long. Deletions cut 4 bases from V and 1 base from J, with 14 bases between. Germline-derived CDR1 and CDR2 are SGHRS and YFSETQ. CDR3 sequence: CASSPPLTGNTEAFF. The CDR3 nucleotides are TGCGCCAGCAGCCCCCCCCTGACAGGGAACACTGAAGCTTTCTTT.

The chain employs TRBV30 and TRBJ1-5; 7 bases align to TRBD1. J was trimmed by 0 bases and V by 0 bases; bases with no gene match: 8. The CDR3 consists of 17 residues. CDR1 and CDR2 (germline): GTSNPN, SVGIG (reference sequence). The CDR3 here is CAWSVRDSHYSNQPQHF. CDR3 sequence (DNA): TGTGCCTGGAGTGTACGGGACAGTCACTATAGCAATCAGCCCCAGCATTTT. Filled out from reference TRBV30 and TRBJ1-5, the complete variable domain reads SQTIHQWPATLVQPVGSPLSLECTVEGTSNPNLYWYRQAAGRGLQLLFYSVGIGQISSEVPQNLSASRPQDRQFILSSKKLLLSDSGFYLCAWSVRDSHYSNQPQHFGDGTRLSIL.

The chain recombines TRBV29-1 with TRBJ1-4, with 8 bases that match TRBD1. The CDR3 is made up of 12 amino acids. The V gene end was trimmed by 6 bases and the J gene end by 6 bases; junction bases not matched to a gene: 3. Per germline, CDR1 SQVTM and CDR2 ANQGSEA. The CDR3 coding sequence is TGCAGCGTGGCGACAGGGGATGAAAAACTGTTTTTT. Translated, it gives CSVATGDEKLFF.

The chain employs TRBV9 and TRBJ1-6; 7 bases are shared with TRBD1. Germline V gene data show CDR1 as SGDLS and CDR2 as YYNGEE. CDR3 length: 14 residues. Losses at the gene ends were 0 bases for V and 7 bases for J; bases not matched to a gene: 1. The CDR3 region is CASSVEQGNSPLHF. The CDR3 DNA is TGTGCCAGCAGCGTAGAACAGGGGAATTCACCCCTCCACTTT.

J is TRBJ1-4 and V is TRBV18, with D maybe TRBD1 (5 bases). The CDR3 consists of 15 residues. Looked up from germline, CDR1 is KGHSH and CDR2 is LQKENI. Trimming took 6 bases from V and 0 from J, leaving 11 bases between them. The CDR3 loop is CASSLRQSTNEKLFF. As DNA, the CDR3 is TGTGCCAGCTCCTTGCGACAGTCAACTAATGAAAAACTGTTTTTT.

This clone appeared a few times. The chain is built from TRBV7-2 and TRBJ2-5; 8 positions match TRBD2. There are 16 residues in the CDR3. The germline CDR1 and CDR2 sequences are SGHTA and FQGNSA. The J segment lost 1 base and the V segment lost 5 bases, leaving 9 bases of the junction unmatched. DNA of the CDR3: TGTGCCAGCAGCCCCAACTCGCGGGGGGCCCAAGAGACCCAGTACTTC. This sequence encodes CASSPNSRGAQETQYF. Using reference TRBV7-2 and TRBJ2-5 for the parts outside the CDR3, the full variable domain is GAGVSQSPSNKVTEKGKDVELRCDPISGHTALYWYRQSLGQGLEFLIYFQGNSAPDKSGLPSDRFSAERTGGSVSTLTIQRTQQEDSAVYLCASSPNSRGAQETQYFGPGTRLLVL.

This chain uses TRBV28 with TRBJ2-7; 9 nucleotides line up with TRBD1. Per the germline V gene, CDR1 is MDHEN and CDR2 is SYDVKM. This CDR3 has 14 residues. V trimming: 8 bases; J trimming: 5 bases; junction bases outside the gene matches: 10. CDR3 nucleotide sequence: TGTGCCAGCCTTCCACAGGGGGCTCGGAACGAGCAGTACTTC. Encoded protein: CASLPQGARNEQYF.

This clone was observed a handful of times. The V gene is TRBV18, the J gene TRBJ1-1; 7 positions match TRBD1. V was clipped by 1 base and J by 6 bases; unmatched bases: 5. The CDR3 sequence is 14 residues long. Germline V lookup: CDR1 KGHSH, CDR2 LQKENI. The CDR3 DNA follows: TGTGCCAGCTCACCACAGCGTCAGGGGGCTGAAGCTTTCTTT. This gives the protein CASSPQRQGAEAFF.

This clone was counted between two and nine times. In nucleotides, the CDR3 is TGTGCCAGCTCACCCTCCGGGGGCTATGGCTACACCTTC. It is translated as CASSPSGGYGYTF. The chain recombines TRBV18 with TRBJ1-2, with a weak D call TRBD1 (5 bases). This CDR3 region has 13 residues. The germline gives CDR1 KGHSH, CDR2 LQKENI. V gave up 3 bases and J gave up 4 bases, with 9 bases separating them.

The chain recombines TRBV6-5 with TRBJ1-5; 7 bases align to TRBD1. The V gene's germline CDR1 is MNHEY and CDR2 SVGAGI. V shed 0 bases, J shed 11 bases, and the junction held 10 bases outside the gene matches. The CDR3 spans 15 residues. CDR3 bases: TGTGCCAGCAGTTACTCGAGACAGGGAGAGGGAGCCCAGCATTTT. This codes for CASSYSRQGEGAQHF.

J is TRBJ2-1 and V is TRBV7-9; possibly TRBD2 for D (5 bases). Germline V CDR1 and CDR2: SEHNR, FQNEAQ (reference sequence). Trimming took off 5 bases at V and 6 bases at J, with 17 bases between the two ends. The CDR3 spans 15 residues. The chain's CDR3 is CASSLIPGGGNEQFF. The CDR3 nucleotides read TGTGCCAGCAGCCTAATCCCTGGCGGAGGCAATGAGCAGTTCTTC.

The gene calls are TRBV7-2 and TRBJ2-2; 8 positions match TRBD1. Per the germline V gene, CDR1 is SGHTA and CDR2 is FQGNSA. Losses at the gene ends were 0 bases for V and 8 bases for J; bases not matched to a gene: 2. The CDR3 covers 14 residues. CDR3 residues: CASSLADRAGELFF. The CDR3 bases are TGTGCCAGCAGCTTAGCGGACAGGGCAGGGGAGCTGTTTTTT.

This sequence joins TRBV11-2 and TRBJ1-2, with 9 bases identical to TRBD1. The germline CDR1 and CDR2 sequences are SGHAT and FQNNGV. The CDR3 is 15 residues long. V gave up 3 bases and J gave up 5 bases; unmatched junction bases: 7. The CDR3 reads CASSFGQGPYYGYTF. In DNA, the CDR3 is TGTGCCAGCAGCTTCGGACAGGGGCCCTATTATGGCTACACCTTC.

This chain connects TRBV28 to TRBJ2-3, with D perhaps matching TRBD1 (6 bases). In germline, CDR1 is MDHEN, CDR2 SYDVKM. The CDR3 length is 15 residues. Trimming took 6 bases from V and 4 from J, leaving 17 bases between them. Here the CDR3 reads CASSSTGLGADTQYF. The CDR3 DNA reads as TGTGCCAGCAGCTCGACAGGCCTAGGGGCAGATACGCAGTATTTT. The whole variable domain, filled in from reference TRBV28 and TRBJ2-3, reads DVKVTQSSRYLVKRTGEKVFLECVQDMDHENMFWYRQDPGLGLRLIYFSYDVKMKEKGDIPEGYSVSREKKERFSLILESASTNQTSMYLCASSSTGLGADTQYFGPGTRLTVL.

In this sample, this clone turned up once. V is TRBV4-1 and J is TRBJ2-3; a possible D gene is TRBD2 (6 bases). The ends were cut back, 0 bases at V and 2 bases at J, with 12 bases in the middle. CDR3 size: 16 residues. Looked up from germline, CDR1 is MGHRA and CDR2 is YSYEKL. CDR3 residues: CASSQEWGTYTDTQYF. Here the CDR3 DNA reads TGCGCCAGCAGCCAAGAGTGGGGGACTTACACAGATACGCAGTATTTT.

The chain joins TRBV7-9 to TRBJ1-2; D call uncertain. Per germline, CDR1 SEHNR and CDR2 FQNEAQ (reference sequence). The CDR3 runs to 13 residues. V was pared by 5 bases and J by 8 bases, with 15 bases between. In DNA, the CDR3 is TGTGCCAGCAGCGCCTCGGGGTCCGCGGGCTACACCTTC. Protein: CASSASGSAGYTF. Together with reference TRBV7-9 and TRBJ1-2, the CDR3 gives the full variable domain: DTGVSQNPRHKITKRGQNVTFRCDPISEHNRLYWYRQTLGQGPEFLTYFQNEAQLEKSRLLSDRFSAERPKGSFSTLEIQRTEQGDSAMYLCASSASGSAGYTFGSGTRLTVV.

This clone came up a few times. V is TRBV13 and J is TRBJ1-1; unclear D gene. Germline CDR1 and CDR2: PRHDT and FYEKMQ (reference sequence). CDR3 length equals 14 residues. Trimming took 4 bases from V and 1 from J, leaving 10 bases between them. The CDR3 reads CASSSPGENTEAFF. The DNA of the CDR3 is TGTGCCAGCAGCTCTCCCGGGGAGAACACTGAAGCTTTCTTT.

For this clone: The junction departs from the called germline gene at one end, perhaps through a read error. J is TRBJ2-3 and V is TRBV6-1; D is possibly TRBD2 (6 bases). Germline-derived CDR1 and CDR2 are MNHNS and SASEGT. This CDR3 is built from 13 residues. The CDR3 loop reads CASSEARGPSDFF. The CDR3 DNA sequence: TGTGCCAGCAGTGAAGCGCGGGGACCTTCAGATTTTTTT.

The CDR3 here is CASSTSSYEQYF. For the CDR3, the DNA is TGTGCCAGTTCGACATCTTCCTACGAGCAGTACTTC. The chain couples TRBV19 to TRBJ2-7; no clear D gene. CDR1 is LNHDA and CDR2 is SQIVND in the germline V gene (reference sequence). With 8 bases removed from V and 1 base from J, the gap between germline ends came to 9 bases. CDR3 length equals 12 residues.

Here the CDR3 DNA reads TGTGCCAGCAGCTTGAAGGGGGACCAGCCCCAGCATTTT. It is translated as CASSLKGDQPQHF. The chain joins TRBV5-5 to TRBJ1-5; maybe TRBD1 (6 bases). The CDR3 consists of 13 residues. V was trimmed by 1 base and J by 7 bases, leaving 9 bases between them. Germline V gives CDR1 SGHKS, CDR2 YYEKEE (reference sequence).

Here the CDR3 reads CASSFETGANYGYTF. DNA for the CDR3: TGTGCCAGTAGTTTCGAGACAGGGGCGAACTATGGCTACACCTTC. This chain uses TRBV19 with TRBJ1-2; 8 positions match TRBD1. The length of the CDR3 is 15 residues. Germline V lookup: CDR1 LNHDA, CDR2 SQIVND (reference sequence). J was trimmed by 2 bases and V by 5 bases; bases with no gene match: 7. Filled out from reference TRBV19 and TRBJ1-2, the complete variable domain reads DGGITQSPKYLFRKEGQNVTLSCEQNLNHDAMYWYRQDPGQGLRLIYYSQIVNDFQKGDIAEGYSVSREKKESFPLTVTSAQKNPTAFYLCASSFETGANYGYTFGSGTRLTVV.

V gene TRBV28 combines with J gene TRBJ1-5, with 9 bases matching TRBD1. CDR1 and CDR2 from the germline V gene are MDHEN and SYDVKM. The CDR3 covers 17 residues. V lost 3 bases and J lost 7; bases outside the gene matches: 13. The chain's CDR3 is CASSFGAGQGKGQPQHF. In DNA, the CDR3 is TGTGCCAGCAGTTTTGGAGCGGGACAGGGAAAAGGGCAGCCCCAGCATTTT.

The V and J genes are TRBV19 and TRBJ1-2; the match to TRBD1 covers 9 bases. Looked up from germline, CDR1 is LNHDA and CDR2 is SQIVND (reference sequence). The V and J ends lost 8 bases and 4 bases, in that order; junction bases with no gene match: 8. CDR3 size: 14 residues. The CDR3 protein is CASQTGGVPYGYTF. As DNA, the CDR3 is TGTGCCAGTCAAACAGGGGGCGTTCCCTATGGCTACACCTTC.

The chain couples TRBV30 to TRBJ1-4; D may be TRBD1 (6 bases). Germline V gives CDR1 GTSNPN, CDR2 SVGIG (reference sequence). This CDR3 contains 15 residues. V was trimmed by 3 bases and J by 0 bases, leaving 11 bases between them. CDR3 coding DNA: TGTGCCTGGAGGGCAGGACAGACAACTAATGAAAAACTGTTTTTT. The encoded protein is CAWRAGQTTNEKLFF.

The chain employs TRBV24-1 and TRBJ2-7, with TRBD1 matching over 11 bases. Unmatched junction bases numbered 10, after V lost 2 bases and J lost 5 bases. The germline CDR1 and CDR2 sequences are KGHDR and SFDVKD. The CDR3 length is 17 residues. CDR3 bases: TGTGCCACCAGTGATTCGCCCCCGGGACAGGGGGTCGACGAGCAGTACTTC. It is translated as CATSDSPPGQGVDEQYF.

The rearrangement joins TRBV4-2 to TRBJ1-6; the D gene is possibly TRBD1 (5 bases). This CDR3 is built from 11 residues. CDR1 is LGHNA, CDR2 YNFKEQ, per germline. Trimming removed 8 bases from V and 13 bases from J, with 12 bases in between. The CDR3 sequence: CASSMEGPLHF. The CDR3 bases are TGTGCCAGCTCCATGGAGGGGCCCCTCCACTTT.

The gene calls are TRBV12-3 or TRBV12-4 and TRBJ2-4, with 9 bases that match TRBD1. The CDR3 has 13 residues. With 6 bases clipped from V and 4 bases from J, the junction kept 1 base outside the gene matches. The CDR3 is CASRQGAKNIQYF. CDR3 nucleotide sequence: TGTGCCAGCAGACAGGGGGCGAAAAACATTCAGTACTTC.

This rearrangement joins TRBV2 to TRBJ1-5; 7 bases fit TRBD1. In germline, CDR1 is SNHLY, CDR2 FYNNEI. This CDR3 has 15 residues. V shed 3 bases, J shed 6 bases, and the junction held 8 bases outside the gene matches. CDR3 residues: CASSDSRTGVQPQHF. DNA for the CDR3: TGTGCCAGCAGTGATTCCCGAACAGGGGTTCAGCCCCAGCATTTT.

This clone was observed once. The genes are TRBV7-2 and TRBJ2-1; 7 nucleotides match TRBD2. CDR1 is SGHTA, CDR2 FQGNSA, per germline. The CDR3 is 15 amino acids. J lost 6 bases, V lost 1 base, and 6 bases had no gene match. The CDR3 loop reads CASSLGTSRVNEQFF. CDR3 DNA sequence: TGTGCCAGCAGCTTAGGGACTAGTCGGGTCAATGAGCAGTTCTTC.

This clone was observed a few times. The genes are TRBV11-2 and TRBJ2-5; 9 positions match TRBD2. This CDR3 region has 15 residues. The V gene end was trimmed by 3 bases and the J gene end by 4 bases; junction bases not matched to a gene: 6. Germline values: CDR1 SGHAT, CDR2 FQNNGV. The CDR3 DNA reads TGTGCCAGCAGCTTGGGCGGGGGGGCCGGAGAGACCCAGTACTTC. Its protein is CASSLGGGAGETQYF.

CDR3 nucleotides: TGTGCCAGCACTCACGAGCAGTACTTC. Protein: CASTHEQYF. The J gene is TRBJ2-7, the V gene TRBV27; no clear D gene. This CDR3 is 9 amino acids long. V was pared by 7 bases and J by 5 bases, with 3 bases between. Germline CDR1 and CDR2: MNHEY and SMNVEV (reference sequence).